This is a list of T cell receptor beta chains from one sample in a study of regulatory T cells in long-lasting Graves disease. TCRdb independently ran MiXCR on the multiplex PCR reads; one entry per CDR3 protein. The data hold 500,000 to 700,000 distinct CDR3 sequences, with around 30% observed a single time. The source was peripheral blood mononuclear cells (PBMCs), collected when the disease was refractory, from a patient treated with antithyroid drugs. These receptors were obtained from a female donor with Graves disease. CDR3s include the opening cysteine and the closing phenylalanine or tryptophan. Fields, in order: clone size, J gene, V gene, D gene, CDR3 DNA, CDR3 protein. The D gene is left open where the match is weak. Where a row states a size, it is once, few, many or the class of an expanded clone; other rows omit it.

clone size: -
J gene: TRBJ2-7
V gene: TRBV2
D gene: -
CDR3 DNA: TGTGCCGTAAGACAGAGCTCCTACGAGCAGTACTTC
CDR3 protein: CAVRQSSYEQYF

clone size: -
J gene: TRBJ1-2
V gene: TRBV14
D gene: -
CDR3 DNA: TGTGCCAGCAGCCAAGATTTACAGGGATACTATGGCTACACCTTC
CDR3 protein: CASSQDLQGYYGYTF

clone size: -
J gene: TRBJ1-3
V gene: TRBV9
D gene: TRBD1
CDR3 DNA: TGTGCCAGCAGCGTAAGCCCTACACGACAGGGTCCAGGAAACACCATATATTTT
CDR3 protein: CASSVSPTRQGPGNTIYF

clone size: few
J gene: TRBJ1-1
V gene: TRBV20-1
D gene: -
CDR3 DNA: TGCAGTGCTAGACAGCTGAACACTGAAGCTTTCTTT
CDR3 protein: CSARQLNTEAFF

clone size: few
J gene: TRBJ2-5
V gene: TRBV5-6
D gene: -
CDR3 DNA: TGTGCCAGCAGCTTGGGAGGATTCCAAGAGACCCAGTACTTC
CDR3 protein: CASSLGGFQETQYF

clone size: -
J gene: TRBJ1-4
V gene: TRBV28
D gene: -
CDR3 DNA: TGTGCCAGCAGTTTATCGGCTGAAGAACTGTTTTTT
CDR3 protein: CASSLSAEELFF

clone size: few
J gene: TRBJ1-1
V gene: TRBV2
D gene: -
CDR3 DNA: TGTGCCAGCAAGATCAACATGAACACTGAAGCTTTCTTT
CDR3 protein: CASKINMNTEAFF

clone size: -
J gene: TRBJ1-2
V gene: TRBV20-1
D gene: -
CDR3 DNA: TGCAGTGCCACCCAATTTGCTAACTATGGCTACACCTTC
CDR3 protein: CSATQFANYGYTF

clone size: -
J gene: TRBJ2-7
V gene: TRBV29-1
D gene: -
CDR3 DNA: TGCAGCGTTAAAGAGACCTCCTACGAGCAGTACTTC
CDR3 protein: CSVKETSYEQYF

clone size: -
J gene: TRBJ2-7
V gene: TRBV20-1
D gene: TRBD2
CDR3 DNA: TGCAGTGCGCCCGGGACTAGCGGCGGGAGAGTCTCCTACGAGCAGTACTTC
CDR3 protein: CSAPGTSGGRVSYEQYF

clone size: -
J gene: TRBJ2-3
V gene: TRBV11-3
D gene: -
CDR3 DNA: TGTGCCAGCAGCCCCGTGACGGGAGATACGCAGTATTTT
CDR3 protein: CASSPVTGDTQYF

clone size: many
J gene: TRBJ2-7
V gene: TRBV2
D gene: TRBD2
CDR3 DNA: TGTGCCAGCAGCAGGACTAGCGGCTACGAGCAGTACTTC
CDR3 protein: CASSRTSGYEQYF

clone size: many
J gene: TRBJ1-4
V gene: TRBV28
D gene: TRBD1
CDR3 DNA: TGTGCCAGCAGTCCGGGGACAGCTAGGGTTAATGAAAAACTGTTTTTT
CDR3 protein: CASSPGTARVNEKLFF

clone size: few
J gene: TRBJ2-2
V gene: TRBV6-9
D gene: TRBD2
CDR3 DNA: TGTGCCAGCAGTTATCCGGGACTAGCGGGGTCGAACACCGGGGAGCTGTTTTTT
CDR3 protein: CASSYPGLAGSNTGELFF

clone size: -
J gene: TRBJ1-5
V gene: TRBV20-1
D gene: TRBD1
CDR3 DNA: TGCAGTGCTAGGGCCGGGACAGCTTATAGCAATCAGCCCCAGCATTTT
CDR3 protein: CSARAGTAYSNQPQHF

clone size: -
J gene: TRBJ2-7
V gene: TRBV29-1
D gene: -
CDR3 DNA: TGCAGCGTTCTCGACATCGAAGAGGCCCGCTCCTACGAGCAGTACTTC
CDR3 protein: CSVLDIEEARSYEQYF

clone size: few
J gene: TRBJ2-2
V gene: TRBV6-1
D gene: TRBD2
CDR3 DNA: TGTGCCAGCAGAAGACTAGCGGGAGTTCCCGGGGAGCTGTTTTTT
CDR3 protein: CASRRLAGVPGELFF

clone size: -
J gene: TRBJ1-1
V gene: TRBV12-3/TRBV12-4
D gene: TRBD1
CDR3 DNA: TGTGCCAGCCATCACCCCTTCCGGGACAGGGGGCCTGACACTGAAGCTTTCTTT
CDR3 protein: CASHHPFRDRGPDTEAFF

clone size: -
J gene: TRBJ2-2
V gene: TRBV30
D gene: -
CDR3 DNA: TGTGCCTGGAACGGGGGACAAGCCACCGGGGAGCTGTTTTTT
CDR3 protein: CAWNGGQATGELFF

clone size: few
J gene: TRBJ1-5
V gene: TRBV6-5
D gene: -
CDR3 DNA: TGTGCCAGCAGTTTGGAGATACAGGGATCCCAGCCCCAGCATTTT
CDR3 protein: CASSLEIQGSQPQHF

clone size: -
J gene: TRBJ2-2
V gene: TRBV7-3
D gene: -
CDR3 DNA: TGTGCCAGCAGCCCTCTCGTGAGTTCGAACACCGGGGAGCTGTTTTTT
CDR3 protein: CASSPLVSSNTGELFF

clone size: -
J gene: TRBJ2-4
V gene: TRBV27
D gene: TRBD2
CDR3 DNA: TGTGCCAGCAGTTTATTGGCTAGCGGGGGAGGGACGTACAATGAGCAGTACTTC
CDR3 protein: CASSLLASGGGTYNEQYF

clone size: -
J gene: TRBJ2-7
V gene: TRBV6-9
D gene: TRBD1
CDR3 DNA: TGTGCCAGCAGTTACCGGACAGGGCCCTACGAGCAGTACTTC
CDR3 protein: CASSYRTGPYEQYF

clone size: many
J gene: TRBJ2-2
V gene: TRBV12-3/TRBV12-4
D gene: -
CDR3 DNA: TGTGCCAGCAGCTCCCTAGTGGGATCAGCGAACACCGGGGAGCTGTTTTTT
CDR3 protein: CASSSLVGSANTGELFF

clone size: -
J gene: TRBJ1-5
V gene: TRBV7-9
D gene: -
CDR3 DNA: TGTGCCAGCACCCGCCTTGATAGCAATCAGCCCCAGCATTTT
CDR3 protein: CASTRLDSNQPQHF

clone size: -
J gene: TRBJ2-7
V gene: TRBV18
D gene: TRBD1
CDR3 DNA: TGTGCCAGCTCCCCGCTCCCGCTAGACAGGGGAAGGTCTTACGAGCAGTACTTC
CDR3 protein: CASSPLPLDRGRSYEQYF

clone size: -
J gene: TRBJ2-7
V gene: TRBV2
D gene: -
CDR3 DNA: TGTGCCAGCAGTGAAACCAGATCCTACGAGCAGTACTTC
CDR3 protein: CASSETRSYEQYF

clone size: -
J gene: TRBJ1-2
V gene: TRBV3-1
D gene: TRBD1
CDR3 DNA: TGTGCCAGCAGCCAAGGACCAGGGGGGGGCTATGGCTACACCTTC
CDR3 protein: CASSQGPGGGYGYTF

clone size: -
J gene: TRBJ2-2
V gene: TRBV27
D gene: -
CDR3 DNA: TGTGCCAGCAGTTTGGTCTCGGGCACCGGGGGGCTGTTTTTT
CDR3 protein: CASSLVSGTGGLFF

clone size: -
J gene: TRBJ1-4
V gene: TRBV5-1
D gene: -
CDR3 DNA: TGCGCCAGCAGCTTGGACCCTTCCATGGGGGAAAAACTGTTTTTT
CDR3 protein: CASSLDPSMGEKLFF

clone size: -
J gene: TRBJ2-7
V gene: TRBV4-1
D gene: -
CDR3 DNA: TGCGCCAGCAGCCGGAAACAGGGTAACAGCGACGAGCAGTACTTC
CDR3 protein: CASSRKQGNSDEQYF

clone size: -
J gene: TRBJ2-7
V gene: TRBV29-1
D gene: -
CDR3 DNA: TGCAGCGTTGAGGCAAGGTACGAGCAGTACTTC
CDR3 protein: CSVEARYEQYF

clone size: few
J gene: TRBJ1-5
V gene: TRBV2
D gene: -
CDR3 DNA: TGTGCCAGCAGTGAAAGATTTCGGGGGGCAAGCGGCAATCAGCCCCAGCATTTT
CDR3 protein: CASSERFRGASGNQPQHF

clone size: many
J gene: TRBJ1-2
V gene: TRBV6-1
D gene: TRBD1
CDR3 DNA: TGTGCCAGCAGCGGGACAGGCTATGGCTACACCTTC
CDR3 protein: CASSGTGYGYTF

clone size: few
J gene: TRBJ2-4
V gene: TRBV28
D gene: -
CDR3 DNA: TGTGCCAGCAGCACCGGGACTCCCCGTACCAAAAACATTCAGTACTTC
CDR3 protein: CASSTGTPRTKNIQYF

clone size: -
J gene: TRBJ2-3
V gene: TRBV7-3
D gene: -
CDR3 DNA: TGTGCCAGCAGCTTAACGGGGAGTCTCACAGATACGCAGTATTTT
CDR3 protein: CASSLTGSLTDTQYF

clone size: -
J gene: TRBJ2-5
V gene: TRBV5-5
D gene: TRBD1
CDR3 DNA: TGTGCCAGCAGCTGGACAGGGGCCAGTGAGACCCAGTACTTC
CDR3 protein: CASSWTGASETQYF

clone size: many
J gene: TRBJ1-2
V gene: TRBV27
D gene: TRBD1
CDR3 DNA: TGTGCCAGCAGTTCTGACCGGGACAGCGATGGCTACACCTTC
CDR3 protein: CASSSDRDSDGYTF

clone size: few
J gene: TRBJ2-6
V gene: TRBV6-1
D gene: TRBD1
CDR3 DNA: TGTGCCAGCAGTGATTATACCGGGACAGGGGACGTCCTGACTTTC
CDR3 protein: CASSDYTGTGDVLTF

clone size: -
J gene: TRBJ1-1
V gene: TRBV10-2
D gene: -
CDR3 DNA: TGCGCCAGCAGTGAGCCAGTCCTCAGGATGGGGCAGAACACTGAAGCTTTCTTT
CDR3 protein: CASSEPVLRMGQNTEAFF

clone size: -
J gene: TRBJ1-5
V gene: TRBV10-1
D gene: TRBD1
CDR3 DNA: TGCGCCAGCACCCGACAGGGTCACCAGCCCCAGCATTTT
CDR3 protein: CASTRQGHQPQHF

clone size: many
J gene: TRBJ2-2
V gene: TRBV6-9
D gene: -
CDR3 DNA: TGTGCCAGCAGTTACTCAGTCGTCACCGGGGAGCTGTTTTTT
CDR3 protein: CASSYSVVTGELFF